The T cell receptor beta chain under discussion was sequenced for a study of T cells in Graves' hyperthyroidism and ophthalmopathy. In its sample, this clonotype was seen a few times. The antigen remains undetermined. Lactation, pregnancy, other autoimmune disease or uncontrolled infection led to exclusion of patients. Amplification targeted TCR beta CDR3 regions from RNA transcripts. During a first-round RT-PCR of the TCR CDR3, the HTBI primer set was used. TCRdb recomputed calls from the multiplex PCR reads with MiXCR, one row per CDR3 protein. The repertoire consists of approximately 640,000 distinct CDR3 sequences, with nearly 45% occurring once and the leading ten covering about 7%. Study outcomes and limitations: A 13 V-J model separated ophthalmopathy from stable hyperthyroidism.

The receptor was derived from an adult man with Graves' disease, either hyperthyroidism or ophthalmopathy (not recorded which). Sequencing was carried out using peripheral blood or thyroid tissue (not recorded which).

This CDR3 reads CASSDPPTGGDEKLFF. DNA for the CDR3: TGTGCCAGCAGTGACCCCCCCACAGGTGGAGATGAAAAACTGTTTTTT. The V and J genes are TRBV2 and TRBJ1-4; D may be TRBD1 (5 bases). In germline, CDR1 is SNHLY, CDR2 FYNNEI. The CDR3 consists of 16 residues. Trimming stripped 3 bases from V and 6 bases from J, with 17 bases between.